A single T cell receptor beta chain is shown here with its context. This sample is drawn from a study of beta chain features in type 1 diabetes. Study in general: Cell yields, age and gender were similar between patients and healthy donors.

Every bit of the isolated RNA underwent reverse transcription, so sequencing read expressed TCRB transcripts. The table came from immunoSEQ multiplex PCR; TCRdb's copy has only in-frame clones and leaves some out. This table has 810,000 or so clones, 17% appearing once. Germline-derived CDR1 and CDR2 are KGHSH and LQKENI. CDR3 length: 13 residues. V was clipped by 3 bases and J by 3 bases; unmatched bases: 1. Each of the CD4+ naive, central memory, regulatory and stem cell-like memory populations was sorted via CD45RO/CCR7/CD25/CD127/CD95/CD27. The sequenced sample was naive CD4+ T cells from blood. The V and J genes are TRBV18 and TRBJ2-5; 7 bases fit TRBD2. This TCR came from a woman younger than 35 in good health. The CDR3 loop reads CASSPLAEETQYF. CDR3 in DNA: TGTGCCAGCTCACCCCTAGCGGAAGAGACCCAGTACTTC. Full variable domain (rest looked up from reference TRBV18 and TRBJ2-5): NAGVMQNPRHLVRRRGQEARLRCSPMKGHSHVYWYRQLPEEGLKFMVYLQKENIIDESGMPKERFSAEFPKEGPSILRIQQVVRGDSAAYFCASSPLAEETQYFGPGTRLLVL.